These 2 T cell receptor beta chains were sequenced from one sample in a study of identical twins. Each CDR3 protein is one row after TCRdb ran MiXCR on the 5' RACE reads. The sample lists 570,000 or so distinct CDR3 sequences; around a tenth were seen once. The sample was also reused in another study, on yellow fever vaccine responses in identical twins.

The specimen was PBMCs. These receptors came from a woman aged 18 to 35 in good health.

This clonotype was counted only a few times. This chain uses TRBV11-2 with TRBJ2-3; D remains ambiguous. In germline, CDR1 is SGHAT, CDR2 FQNNGV. The V end lost 2 bases, the J end lost 2 bases, and 14 bases lay between the germline ends. This CDR3 region has 16 residues. In DNA form, the CDR3 reads TGTGCCAGCAGCTTAAGCGTTGTAACAGACACAGATACGCAGTATTTT. Residues: CASSLSVVTDTDTQYF.

This clonotype was seen only a few times. The chain couples TRBV5-6 to TRBJ2-1, with 13 bases fitting TRBD2. The CDR3 totals 18 residues. The V and J ends lost 1 base and 6 bases, in that order; junction bases with no gene match: 10. Germline V lookup: CDR1 SGHDT, CDR2 YYEEEE. This chain's CDR3 is CASSLRRTSGGRGNEQFF. In DNA, the CDR3 is TGTGCCAGCAGCTTGAGGAGGACTAGCGGGGGAAGAGGCAATGAGCAGTTCTTC.